This T cell receptor (beta chain) appears in the sequencing data of a study of vaccination and CD4 T cells after COVID-19. Study as a whole: The study collected post-vaccine samples a median around 67 days after dose two, with a range of 14 to 241.

An Oncomine TCR Beta short-read assay was used to sequence the DNA from cultured CD4+ T cells. Each CDR3 protein is one row after TCRdb ran MiXCR on the PCR reads. The data hold about 19,000 distinct CDR3 sequences, with roughly 63% observed a single time. About this clonotype itself: Its antigen is not identified.

Treatment indicated: roughly nine-day PBMC culture with coronavirus spike peptide pools or control peptides (ViraFEST assay). The source material was CD4+ T cells from blood, cultured in vitro. The origin of this receptor is a human donor who had recovered from COVID-19.

The CDR3 DNA sequence: TGCGCCAGCAGTGAATCGGCCATGAACACTGAAGCTTTCTTT. It translates to CASSESAMNTEAFF. The rearrangement uses TRBV10-1 and TRBJ1-1, with D hard to call. The V and J ends lost 3 bases and 0 bases respectively, with 8 bases between them. Germline CDR1 reads WNHNN; CDR2 reads SYGVQD (reference sequence). The CDR3 runs 14 residues.